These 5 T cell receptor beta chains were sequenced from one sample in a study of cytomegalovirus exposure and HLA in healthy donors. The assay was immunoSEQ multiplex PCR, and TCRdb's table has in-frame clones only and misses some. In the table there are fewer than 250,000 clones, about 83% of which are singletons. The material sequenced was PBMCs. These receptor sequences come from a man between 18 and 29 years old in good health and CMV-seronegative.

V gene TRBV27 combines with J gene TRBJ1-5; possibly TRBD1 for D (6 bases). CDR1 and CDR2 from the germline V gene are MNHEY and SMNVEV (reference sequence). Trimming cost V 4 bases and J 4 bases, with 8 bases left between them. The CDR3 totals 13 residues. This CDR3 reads CASSYQGNQPQHF. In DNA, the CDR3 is TGTGCCAGCAGTTACCAGGGGAATCAGCCCCAGCATTTT.

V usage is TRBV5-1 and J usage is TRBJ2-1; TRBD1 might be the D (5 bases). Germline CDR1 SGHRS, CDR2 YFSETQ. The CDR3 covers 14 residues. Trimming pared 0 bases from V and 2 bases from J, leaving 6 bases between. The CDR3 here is CASSLGGPYNEQFF. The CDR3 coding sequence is TGCGCCAGCAGCTTGGGGGGCCCCTACAATGAGCAGTTCTTC.

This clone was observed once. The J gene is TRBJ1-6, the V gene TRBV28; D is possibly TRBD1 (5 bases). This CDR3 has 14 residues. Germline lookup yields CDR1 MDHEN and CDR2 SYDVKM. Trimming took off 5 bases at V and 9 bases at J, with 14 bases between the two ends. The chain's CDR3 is CASSPPRTISPLHF. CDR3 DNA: TGTGCCAGCAGTCCCCCCCGGACAATTTCACCCCTCCACTTT.

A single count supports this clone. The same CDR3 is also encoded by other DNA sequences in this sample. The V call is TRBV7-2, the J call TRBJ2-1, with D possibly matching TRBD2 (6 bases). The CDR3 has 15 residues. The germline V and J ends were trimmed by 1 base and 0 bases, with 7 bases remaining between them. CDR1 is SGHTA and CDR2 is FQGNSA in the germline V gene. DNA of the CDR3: TGTGCCAGCAGCTTAGATAGCGGCTCCTACAATGAGCAGTTCTTC. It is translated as CASSLDSGSYNEQFF.

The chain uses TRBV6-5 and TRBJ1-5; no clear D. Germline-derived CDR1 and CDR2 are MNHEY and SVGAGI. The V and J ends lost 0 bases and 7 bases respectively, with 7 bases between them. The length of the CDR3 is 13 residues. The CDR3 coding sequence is TGTGCCAGCAGTTACTCTCGGGTGCAGCCCCAGCATTTT. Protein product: CASSYSRVQPQHF.